This passage covers 18 T cell receptor beta chains from one sample sequenced in a study of radiation and T cells in renal cell carcinoma. Here immunoSEQ multiplex PCR was the method, and the copy in TCRdb shows in-frame clones only, minus some. The sample lists around 100,000 clones, 84% occurring once. Documented time point: blood 4 weeks post-SBRT, at nephrectomy. This sample's treatment: 15 Gy SBRT to primary tumor, nephrectomy 4 weeks later. Sequences were derived from blood, sampled from a patient whose treatment included radiotherapy and nephrectomy. All receptors derive from a man aged 60 to 69 with renal cell carcinoma.

As DNA, the CDR3 is TGTGCCAGCAGCTCTCCGGGACCGGCGGACAACACCGGGGAGCTGTTTTTT. As protein: CASSSPGPADNTGELFF. This chain links TRBV5-6 with TRBJ2-2; D might be TRBD1 or TRBD2, each matching 5 bases. This CDR3 comprises 17 residues. Looked up from germline, CDR1 is SGHDT and CDR2 is YYEEEE. V dropped 3 bases and J dropped 2 bases, with 17 bases sitting between them.

In this sample, this clone turned up once. V gene TRBV15 combines with J gene TRBJ2-5; D is ambiguous. CDR1 LNHNV and CDR2 YYDKDF come from the germline V gene (reference sequence). V lost 0 bases and J 5 bases, leaving 7 bases between the germline ends. This CDR3 has 13 amino acids. The CDR3 coding sequence is TGTGCCACCAGCAGAGATTCTGGGGAGACCCAGTACTTC. Protein sequence: CATSRDSGETQYF.

The chain uses TRBV7-2 and TRBJ2-7; TRBD1 matches at 8 bases. CDR3 length: 14 residues. Germline CDR1 is SGHTA and CDR2 is FQGNSA. The J segment lost 6 bases and the V segment lost 5 bases, leaving 9 bases of the junction unmatched. This chain's CDR3 is CASSGRTGLGEQYF. DNA for the CDR3: TGTGCCAGCAGCGGAAGGACAGGGTTGGGCGAGCAGTACTTC.

The genes are TRBV28 and TRBJ1-5; no reliable D call. The CDR3 runs to 13 residues. Germline V gives CDR1 MDHEN, CDR2 SYDVKM. The V end was cut by 8 bases, the J end by 4 bases, with 12 bases between. The CDR3, as DNA: TGTGCCAGCTTTAACAGTAATAATCAGCCCCAGCATTTT. Translation: CASFNSNNQPQHF. The full variable domain, its missing parts supplied by reference TRBV28 and TRBJ1-5, is DVKVTQSSRYLVKRTGEKVFLECVQDMDHENMFWYRQDPGLGLRLIYFSYDVKMKEKGDIPEGYSVSREKKERFSLILESASTNQTSMYLCASFNSNNQPQHFGDGTRLSIL.

This clone was counted only a few times. This sequence joins TRBV7-9 and TRBJ2-7, with 7 bases matching TRBD1. The CDR3 sequence is 14 residues long. CDR1 and CDR2 (germline): SEHNR, FQNEAQ (reference sequence). Germline trimming cut 8 bases from V and 1 base from J; bases unmatched to any gene: 8. The chain's CDR3 is CASGGQEKSYEQYF. CDR3 nucleotides: TGTGCCAGCGGCGGACAGGAGAAATCCTACGAGCAGTACTTC.

The chain is built from TRBV19 and TRBJ2-1; TRBD2 aligns across 8 bases. Trimming removed 5 bases from V and 6 bases from J; junction bases left unmatched: 9. CDR1 and CDR2 from the germline V gene are LNHDA and SQIVND (reference sequence). CDR3 length: 15 amino acids. The CDR3 nucleotides read TGTGCCAGTAGTTACTCGGGACTAGGGATCAATGAGCAGTTCTTC. Encoded protein: CASSYSGLGINEQFF. Full variable domain (outside the CDR3, taken from reference TRBV19 and TRBJ2-1): DGGITQSPKYLFRKEGQNVTLSCEQNLNHDAMYWYRQDPGQGLRLIYYSQIVNDFQKGDIAEGYSVSREKKESFPLTVTSAQKNPTAFYLCASSYSGLGINEQFFGPGTRLTVL.

This clone was detected only once. The chain uses TRBV6-6 and TRBJ1-2; TRBD1 is a possible D gene (6 bases). Trimming stripped 6 bases from V and 9 bases from J, with 20 bases between. There are 14 residues in the CDR3. Germline-derived CDR1 and CDR2 are MNHNY and SVGAGI (reference sequence). The chain's CDR3 is CASSRAGLQGSYTF. CDR3 bases: TGTGCCAGCAGCCGAGCGGGACTACAGGGTAGCTACACCTTC.

In this sample, this clone turned up a few times. The rearrangement uses TRBV30 and TRBJ1-5; TRBD1 is a possible D gene (5 bases). Germline V gene sequence: CDR1 GTSNPN, CDR2 SVGIG (reference sequence). With 0 bases removed from V and 1 base from J, the gap between germline ends came to 13 bases. The CDR3 loop spans 16 amino acids. This chain's CDR3 is CAWSVQGTLSNQPQHF. The CDR3 DNA reads TGTGCCTGGAGTGTACAAGGGACCCTGAGCAATCAGCCCCAGCATTTT.

This chain joins TRBV27 and TRBJ2-7, with TRBD2 identical over 14 bases. With 5 bases clipped from V and 12 bases from J, the junction kept 9 bases outside the gene matches. From germline, CDR1 is MNHEY and CDR2 SMNVEV (reference sequence). This CDR3 region has 14 residues. Here the CDR3 DNA reads TGTGCCAGCAGTCCCCGGAGACTAGCGGGAGGGCGGTACTTC. Its translation: CASSPRRLAGGRYF.

This clone was seen just once. J is TRBJ1-4 and V is TRBV10-1; D is possibly TRBD1 (5 bases). The V and J ends lost 3 bases and 7 bases respectively, with 9 bases between them. The CDR3 sequence is 13 residues long. Germline V CDR1 and CDR2: WNHNN, SYGVQD (reference sequence). The CDR3 spells CASSDGAGEKLFF. CDR3 coding DNA: TGCGCCAGCAGTGACGGGGCGGGTGAAAAACTGTTTTTT.

CDR3 sequence (DNA): TGTGCCAGCAGCCCCTTTTGGGGCCAGCCCCAGCATTTT. Translated, it gives CASSPFWGQPQHF. The gene calls are TRBV27 and TRBJ1-5; TRBD1 might be the D (5 bases). Trimming removed 6 bases from V and 7 bases from J, with 13 bases in between. Germline V lookup: CDR1 MNHEY, CDR2 SMNVEV (reference sequence). The CDR3 runs 13 residues.

The chain combines TRBV19 with TRBJ2-2; D not resolved. Trimming removed 3 bases from V and 0 bases from J, with 8 bases in between. The CDR3 covers 15 residues. Looked up from germline, CDR1 is LNHDA and CDR2 is SQIVND (reference sequence). The CDR3 DNA reads as TGTGCCAGTAGTATGGGGAATACGAACACCGGGGAGCTGTTTTTT. Encoded protein: CASSMGNTNTGELFF.

This sequence joins TRBV4-2 and TRBJ2-3; 13 nucleotides match TRBD2. Looked up from germline, CDR1 is LGHNA and CDR2 is YNFKEQ. This CDR3 spans 19 amino acids. V trimming: 0 bases; J trimming: 1 base; junction bases outside the gene matches: 7. This CDR3 reads CASSQELAGGQGGTDTQYF. Written as DNA, the CDR3 is TGTGCCAGCAGCCAAGAACTAGCGGGAGGGCAAGGGGGCACAGATACGCAGTATTTT.

The V gene is TRBV6-6, the J gene TRBJ1-6; TRBD1 matches 8 bases. V shed 6 bases and J 8 bases; nucleotides not matched to a gene: 6. CDR3 length equals 14 residues. Germline-derived CDR1 and CDR2 are MNHNY and SVGAGI (reference sequence). The CDR3 loop reads CASRGTGGDSPLHF. The DNA for the CDR3 is TGTGCCAGCAGGGGGACAGGCGGGGATTCACCCCTCCACTTT.

The chain carries TRBV28 and TRBJ1-1, with D unclear. Germline V gene lookup returns CDR1 MDHEN and CDR2 SYDVKM. The germline V and J ends were trimmed by 6 bases and 1 base, with 15 bases remaining between them. The CDR3 sequence is 15 residues long. DNA for the CDR3: TGTGCCAGCAGGATAGGAGATGATACGAACACTGAAGCTTTCTTT. It codes for CASRIGDDTNTEAFF.

This clone was seen once. This sequence joins TRBV2 and TRBJ2-5, with D possibly TRBD2 on 5 matching bases. This CDR3 comprises 14 residues. Germline loops: CDR1 SNHLY, CDR2 FYNNEI. Trimming stripped 0 bases from V and 9 bases from J, with 14 bases between. In DNA form, the CDR3 reads TGTGCCAGCAGTGAAGCGGGCGCGCCGAGGGCCCAGTACTTC. It translates to CASSEAGAPRAQYF.

The rearrangement links TRBV2 to TRBJ2-3, with a tentative D call TRBD1 (5 bases). With 7 bases removed from V and 2 bases from J, the gap between germline ends came to 16 bases. This CDR3 is 15 amino acids long. The germline V gene has CDR1 SNHLY and CDR2 FYNNEI. CDR3 in amino acids: CASTSQGMVTDTQYF. Here the CDR3 DNA reads TGTGCCAGCACAAGCCAGGGCATGGTCACAGATACGCAGTATTTT. The variable domain in full, completed from reference TRBV2 and TRBJ2-3, reads EPEVTQTPSHQVTQMGQEVILRCVPISNHLYFYWYRQILGQKVEFLVSFYNNEISEKSEIFDDQFSVERPDGSNFTLKIRSTKLEDSAMYFCASTSQGMVTDTQYFGPGTRLTVL.

The chain links TRBV27 to TRBJ2-2; D is unresolved. Deletions cut 4 bases from V and 3 bases from J, with 18 bases between. This CDR3 is 17 amino acids long. Per the germline V gene, CDR1 is MNHEY and CDR2 is SMNVEV (reference sequence). CDR3 protein: CASSSPAAHSDTGELFF. CDR3 sequence (DNA): TGTGCCAGCAGTTCCCCGGCGGCGCACAGCGACACCGGGGAGCTGTTTTTT.